This T cell receptor beta chain was documented in a study of blood T cells in healthy people across ages. Caucasian individuals from Russia who were healthy and aged about 6 to 90 acted as donors. Study observations and caveats: Observed TCR beta diversity per million T cells went down as age went up. This fall followed a roughly linear course with age. Unsorted PBMC input precluded a conclusive naive versus antigen-experienced comparison.

This clonotype was counted only a few times. Its antigen is undetermined. The second PCR ran about 6 to 11 cycles with a sample-barcoded 5' primer and J-beta primers. TCRdb called the 5' RACE reads again in MiXCR, with one record for every CDR3 protein. This table has about 1,600,000 distinct CDR3 sequences, roughly 45% appearing once. Germline V gives CDR1 MNHNS, CDR2 SASEGT. With 3 bases removed from V and 4 bases from J, the gap between germline ends came to 15 bases. The CDR3 length is 15 residues. This receptor was obtained from a woman aged 18-35 years in good health. This rearrangement joins TRBV6-1 to TRBJ1-2; no definite D call. The sample comprised blood. The CDR3 coding sequence is TGTGCCAGCAGTGATTTAACGGCTCTCGGCTATGGCTACACCTTC. Encoded protein: CASSDLTALGYGYTF.